Below are 27 T cell receptor beta chains sequenced from a single sample in a study of PD-1 blockade in classical Hodgkin lymphoma. The protocol was immunoSEQ multiplex PCR, while the TCRdb copy is restricted to in-frame clones and leaves out a portion. This sample has 95,000 to 100,000 clones, with 85% to 90% found just once. Every single patient, without exception, relapsed after autologous stem cell transplantation, and brentuximab vedotin exposure varied. The specimen comprised peripheral blood mononuclear cells (PBMCs), sampled before the second cycle of nivolumab. The receptors stem from a human donor with classical Hodgkin lymphoma.

The chain is built from TRBV9 and TRBJ2-5; TRBD2 matches 14 bases. In germline, CDR1 is SGDLS, CDR2 YYNGEE. This CDR3 spans 18 amino acids. Trimming took 0 bases from V and 0 from J; bases not matched to a gene: 4. The CDR3 nucleotides read TGTGCCAGCAGCGTAGAGACTAGCGGGGGGGACGACCAAGAGACCCAGTACTTC. Protein: CASSVETSGGDDQETQYF. The full variable domain, in which reference TRBV9 and TRBJ2-5 provide the parts outside the CDR3, is DSGVTQTPKHLITATGQRVTLRCSPRSGDLSVYWYQQSLDQGLQFLIQYYNGEERAKGNILERFSAQQFPDLHSELNLSSLELGDSALYFCASSVETSGGDDQETQYFGPGTRLLVL.

This chain links TRBV30 with TRBJ1-6; 7 bases align to TRBD1. Germline V gives CDR1 GTSNPN, CDR2 SVGIG (reference sequence). After removal of 0 bases from V and 4 bases from J, the junction contained 12 bases not matched to a gene. This CDR3 has 18 residues. CDR3 region: CAWSVRGRGLGYNSPLHF. The CDR3 region has the DNA TGTGCCTGGAGTGTAAGGGGGCGCGGGTTGGGGTATAATTCACCCCTCCACTTT.

The chain couples TRBV30 to TRBJ2-1, with D perhaps matching TRBD1 or TRBD2 (5 bases each). Germline lookup yields CDR1 GTSNPN and CDR2 SVGIG (reference sequence). CDR3 length: 13 amino acids. Trimming took off 0 bases at V and 7 bases at J, with 10 bases between the two ends. CDR3 in DNA: TGTGCCTGGAGTGTAACAGAGGGGAATGAGCAGTTCTTC. It is translated as CAWSVTEGNEQFF.

V is TRBV7-8 and J is TRBJ1-1, with D maybe TRBD1 (6 bases). Germline CDR1 SGHVS, CDR2 FQNEAQ. The CDR3 runs to 16 residues. Trimming left V 6 bases short and J 1 base short, with 18 bases between. CDR3 region: CASSKGWGASNTEAFF. The CDR3 DNA reads TGTGCCAGCAGTAAAGGTTGGGGGGCCTCGAACACTGAAGCTTTCTTT.

The rearrangement joins TRBV5-1 to TRBJ2-3; 12 nucleotides agree with TRBD2. The CDR3 is 19 amino acids. CDR1 and CDR2 from the germline V gene are SGHRS and YFSETQ. J was trimmed by 2 bases and V by 4 bases; bases with no gene match: 14. The CDR3 reads CASSGLLAGGHINTDTQYF. The DNA for the CDR3 is TGCGCCAGCAGCGGATTGCTAGCGGGGGGGCATATCAACACAGATACGCAGTATTTT.

The chain combines TRBV28 with TRBJ1-5; TRBD1 might be the D (5 bases). Per germline, CDR1 MDHEN and CDR2 SYDVKM. The V end lost 3 bases, the J end lost 5 bases, and 11 bases lay between the germline ends. There are 14 residues in the CDR3. The CDR3 nucleotides read TGTGCCAGCAGTTTGCGCAGGGTTGATCAGCCCCAGCATTTT. Protein sequence: CASSLRRVDQPQHF.

This chain links TRBV4-1 with TRBJ2-7; TRBD2 might be the D (5 bases). The CDR3 is 15 residues long. Germline V lookup: CDR1 MGHRA, CDR2 YSYEKL. The V gene lost 0 bases and the J gene lost 2 bases, with 11 bases spanning the gap. CDR3 in amino acids: CASSQDGGRPYEQYF. In nucleotides, the CDR3 is TGCGCCAGCAGCCAAGATGGAGGCAGACCCTACGAGCAGTACTTC.

The rearrangement links TRBV13 to TRBJ1-1; no clear D gene. CDR1 and CDR2 (germline): PRHDT, FYEKMQ (reference sequence). The CDR3 extends over 13 amino acids. The V end lost 5 bases, the J end lost 6 bases, and 13 bases lay between the germline ends. The CDR3 sequence is CASSDLIGPEAFF. Written as DNA, the CDR3 is TGTGCCAGCAGCGACCTCATCGGTCCTGAAGCTTTCTTT.

This clone has only one observation. The CDR3 region has the DNA TGCGCCAGCAGCTCTAGCACGGGACAGGGAATTCGACTTGTCAATGAGCAGTTCTTC. Translating it yields CASSSSTGQGIRLVNEQFF. The V gene is TRBV5-1, the J gene TRBJ2-1; 9 bases map to TRBD1. V lost 3 bases and J lost 6; bases outside the gene matches: 19. This CDR3 comprises 19 residues. Germline CDR1 reads SGHRS; CDR2 reads YFSETQ.

The chain is built from TRBV6-5 and TRBJ1-4, with 9 bases aligning to TRBD1. Germline-derived CDR1 and CDR2 are MNHEY and SVGAGI. The J segment lost 6 bases and the V segment lost 9 bases, leaving 5 bases of the junction unmatched. The CDR3 is 13 amino acids. The CDR3 is CASGRDRDEKLFF. The CDR3 coding sequence is TGTGCCAGTGGCCGGGACAGGGATGAAAAACTGTTTTTT.

V is TRBV4-2 and J is TRBJ2-5, with 13 bases fitting TRBD2. The germline V gene encodes CDR1 LGHNA and CDR2 YNFKEQ. V lost 3 bases, J lost 2 bases, and 6 bases stayed unmatched. This CDR3 spans 17 amino acids. This chain's CDR3 is CASSQLGTSGVQETQYF. The CDR3 DNA follows: TGTGCCAGCAGCCAGCTCGGGACTAGCGGGGTGCAAGAGACCCAGTACTTC.

The J gene is TRBJ2-5, the V gene TRBV9, with a weak D call TRBD2 (5 bases). CDR3 size: 15 residues. V was trimmed by 4 bases and J by 4 bases, leaving 17 bases between them. Germline lookup yields CDR1 SGDLS and CDR2 YYNGEE. This CDR3 is CASSIGGGEGETQYF. The CDR3 DNA follows: TGTGCCAGCAGCATCGGAGGAGGAGAGGGAGAGACCCAGTACTTC.

The chain carries TRBV20-1 and TRBJ2-1; no clear D. CDR1 and CDR2 from the germline V gene are DFQATT and SNEGSKA (reference sequence). The V and J ends lost 8 bases and 5 bases respectively, with 7 bases between them. The CDR3 is 10 amino acids. The CDR3 bases are TGCAGTACCTCTGACAATGAGCAGTTCTTC. It is translated as CSTSDNEQFF.

This chain connects TRBV7-9 to TRBJ2-3; D possibly corresponds to TRBD1 (5 bases). Germline V gene data show CDR1 as SEHNR and CDR2 as FQNEAQ (reference sequence). V was clipped by 7 bases and J by 6 bases, with 11 bases between them. The CDR3 extends over 12 amino acids. The CDR3 loop reads CASNQGSDTQYF. The CDR3 bases are TGTGCCAGCAACCAGGGTTCCGATACGCAGTATTTT.

The CDR3 is CSVRAAGGAGELFF. Written as DNA, the CDR3 is TGCAGCGTTCGCGCCGCGGGAGGGGCCGGGGAGCTGTTTTTT. This chain connects TRBV29-1 to TRBJ2-2, with 9 bases lining up with TRBD2. This CDR3 region has 14 residues. Germline-derived CDR1 and CDR2 are SQVTM and ANQGSEA. The V and J ends lost 5 bases and 6 bases, in that order; junction bases with no gene match: 7.

The chain links TRBV10-3 to TRBJ1-4; D ambiguous. The V gene lost 2 bases and the J gene lost 3 bases, with 7 bases spanning the gap. In germline, CDR1 is ENHRY, CDR2 SYGVKD. The CDR3 runs 14 residues. The CDR3 sequence is CAISEGEANEKLFF. As DNA, the CDR3 is TGTGCCATCAGTGAGGGCGAAGCTAATGAAAAACTGTTTTTT.

The V gene is TRBV5-1, the J gene TRBJ1-4, with TRBD1 matching over 7 bases. The CDR3 is 16 amino acids. V gave up 2 bases and J gave up 0 bases; unmatched junction bases: 4. Germline assignment: CDR1 SGHRS and CDR2 YFSETQ. The CDR3 DNA reads TGCGCCAGCAGCTTACCTCAGGGGGCAACTAATGAAAAACTGTTTTTT. It is translated as CASSLPQGATNEKLFF. The full variable domain, rest sourced from reference TRBV5-1 and TRBJ1-4, is KAGVTQTPRYLIKTRGQQVTLSCSPISGHRSVSWYQQTPGQGLQFLFEYFSETQRNKGNFPGRFSGRQFSNSRSEMNVSTLELGDSALYLCASSLPQGATNEKLFFGSGTQLSVL.

The chain recombines TRBV12-5 with TRBJ2-1; the match to TRBD2 covers 10 bases. The CDR3 totals 15 residues. The ends lost 4 bases at V and 5 bases at J; junction bases unmatched: 5. CDR1 and CDR2 from the germline V gene are LGHNT and FRNRAP. CDR3 protein: CASGSGLAENNEQFF. The CDR3 bases are TGTGCTAGTGGTTCCGGACTAGCGGAAAACAATGAGCAGTTCTTC.

The rearrangement joins TRBV27 to TRBJ2-3; D gene uncertain. Germline V gene lookup returns CDR1 MNHEY and CDR2 SMNVEV (reference sequence). The CDR3 is 13 amino acids. The V and J ends lost 7 bases and 0 bases respectively, with 8 bases between them. In DNA form, the CDR3 reads TGTGCCAGCAACTCCCTTAGCACAGATACGCAGTATTTT. Amino acid sequence: CASNSLSTDTQYF.

The CDR3 loop reads CASSPGGRNTGELFF. The DNA of the CDR3 is TGTGCCAGCAGCCCCGGCGGAAGGAACACCGGGGAGCTGTTTTTT. The genes are TRBV9 and TRBJ2-2; D is ambiguous. Trimming took off 4 bases at V and 1 base at J, with 11 bases between the two ends. Germline CDR1 SGDLS, CDR2 YYNGEE. This CDR3 contains 15 residues.

The V gene is TRBV7-8, the J gene TRBJ1-3, with D hard to call. The CDR3 is 14 residues long. Trimming cost V 8 bases and J 0 bases, with 11 bases left between them. CDR1 is SGHVS and CDR2 is FQNEAQ in the germline V gene. The CDR3 nucleotides read TGTGCCAGCCGGTCCGGTCGCTCTGGAAACACCATATATTTT. Translated: CASRSGRSGNTIYF.

The chain has TRBV30 and TRBJ2-3, with 7 bases lining up with TRBD1. V lost 5 bases and J lost 3; bases outside the gene matches: 8. In germline, CDR1 is GTSNPN, CDR2 SVGIG (reference sequence). This CDR3 is built from 14 residues. CDR3 nucleotides: TGTGCCTGGGGACCGGGCAGGGGGACAGATACGCAGTATTTT. It is translated as CAWGPGRGTDTQYF.

J is TRBJ2-7 and V is TRBV5-4, with a tentative D call TRBD2 (6 bases). Between the trimmed V and J ends, which lost 3 bases and 6 bases, there was a span of 10 bases. This CDR3 is built from 12 residues. Germline values: CDR1 SGHNT, CDR2 YYREEE (reference sequence). As DNA, the CDR3 is TGTGCCAGCAGCTCGGGGACTGCCGAGCAGTACTTC. It yields the protein CASSSGTAEQYF.

The CDR3 loop reads CASSSWGQGNYGYTF. The CDR3 region has the DNA TGTGCCAGCAGCTCATGGGGACAGGGGAACTATGGCTACACCTTC. The gene calls are TRBV7-2 and TRBJ1-2; TRBD1 matches at 10 bases. V dropped 4 bases and J dropped 2; count of bases not matched to a gene: 4. The germline CDR1 and CDR2 sequences are SGHTA and FQGNSA. This CDR3 spans 15 amino acids. Complete variable domain (other parts from reference TRBV7-2 and TRBJ1-2): GAGVSQSPSNKVTEKGKDVELRCDPISGHTALYWYRQSLGQGLEFLIYFQGNSAPDKSGLPSDRFSAERTGGSVSTLTIQRTQQEDSAVYLCASSSWGQGNYGYTFGSGTRLTVV.

J is TRBJ1-5 and V is TRBV2, with TRBD1 matching over 7 bases. J was trimmed by 1 base and V by 6 bases; bases with no gene match: 21. This CDR3 comprises 20 residues. CDR1 is SNHLY, CDR2 FYNNEI, per germline. The CDR3 DNA reads TGTGCCAGCAGCCTCCAGGGGGGGGCAGGGGGACTTAAGAGCAATCAGCCCCAGCATTTT. It specifies CASSLQGGAGGLKSNQPQHF. Looking up the rest from reference TRBV2 and TRBJ1-5 gives the full variable domain: EPEVTQTPSHQVTQMGQEVILRCVPISNHLYFYWYRQILGQKVEFLVSFYNNEISEKSEIFDDQFSVERPDGSNFTLKIRSTKLEDSAMYFCASSLQGGAGGLKSNQPQHFGDGTRLSIL.

This rearrangement joins TRBV9 to TRBJ1-1; no clear D gene. The CDR3 runs 15 residues. Germline CDR1 is SGDLS and CDR2 is YYNGEE. Trimming removed 4 bases at V and 3 bases at J, with 16 bases between. CDR3 bases: TGTGCCAGCAGCCCACCGGAGGAAGGGCACACTGAAGCTTTCTTT. Protein product: CASSPPEEGHTEAFF.

This clone appeared a single time. The chain uses TRBV30 and TRBJ2-7; D is unclear. Deletions cut 0 bases from V and 3 bases from J, with 15 bases between. Germline CDR1 and CDR2: GTSNPN and SVGIG (reference sequence). CDR3 length: 15 residues. CDR3 protein: CAWSVVRGPSYEQYF. Here the CDR3 DNA reads TGTGCCTGGAGTGTCGTACGTGGACCTAGCTACGAGCAGTACTTC. The variable domain in full, completed from reference TRBV30 and TRBJ2-7, reads SQTIHQWPATLVQPVGSPLSLECTVEGTSNPNLYWYRQAAGRGLQLLFYSVGIGQISSEVPQNLSASRPQDRQFILSSKKLLLSDSGFYLCAWSVVRGPSYEQYFGPGTRLTVT.